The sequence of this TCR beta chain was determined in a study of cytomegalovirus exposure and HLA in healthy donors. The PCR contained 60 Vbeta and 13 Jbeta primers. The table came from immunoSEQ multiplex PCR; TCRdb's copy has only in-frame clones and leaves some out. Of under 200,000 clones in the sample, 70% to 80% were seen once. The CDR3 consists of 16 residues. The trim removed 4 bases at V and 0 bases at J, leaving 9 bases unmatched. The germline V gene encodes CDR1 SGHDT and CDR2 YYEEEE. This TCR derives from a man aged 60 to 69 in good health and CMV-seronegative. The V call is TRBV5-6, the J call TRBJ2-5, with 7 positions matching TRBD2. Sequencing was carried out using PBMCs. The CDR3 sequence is CASSPRLAANQETQYF. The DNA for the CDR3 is TGTGCCAGCAGCCCCCGACTAGCAGCTAACCAAGAGACCCAGTACTTC. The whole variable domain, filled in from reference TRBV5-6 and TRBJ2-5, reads DAGVTQSPTHLIKTRGQQVTLRCSPKSGHDTVSWYQQALGQGPQFIFQYYEEEERQRGNFPDRFSGHQFPNYSSELNVNALLLGDSALYLCASSPRLAANQETQYFGPGTRLLVL.